The 2 T cell receptor beta chains given below trace back to one sample, sequenced in a study of shared clonotypes between healthy human individuals (dated by TCRdb to between 2020 and 2021). Library creation used the immunoSEQ multiplex PCR assay. TCRdb stores this immuneACCESS table with in-frame sequences only. Part of the clones is absent; in the studies checked, under half of the shortfall reflects unresolved V genes, and no reason is known for the rest. In all, the sample holds hundreds of thousands of clones, and 76% of those were seen once. Approximately 12% of the sample is taken by the ten largest. The sequenced sample was PBMCs. These receptors were obtained from a woman between 40 and 55 years old in good health. Some clones in this sample may be carry-over from other donors' samples.

The chain joins TRBV7-9 to TRBJ2-7; D possibly uses TRBD1 or TRBD2 (5 bases each). The CDR3 totals 14 residues. In germline, CDR1 is SEHNR, CDR2 FQNEAQ (reference sequence). The ends were cut back, 5 bases at V and 5 bases at J, with 16 bases in the middle. The CDR3 DNA is TGTGCCAGCAGCCGAGGGACGTGGAGAGACGAGCAGTACTTC. This gives the protein CASSRGTWRDEQYF.

This clone was observed once. V gene TRBV28 combines with J gene TRBJ2-7, with D perhaps TRBD1 or TRBD2 (5 bases each). CDR3 size: 14 residues. Trimming took 6 bases from V and 0 from J, leaving 12 bases between them. Germline V lookup: CDR1 MDHEN, CDR2 SYDVKM. CDR3 sequence: CASRLVGGSYEQYF. In DNA, the CDR3 is TGTGCCAGCAGACTCGTTGGGGGCTCCTACGAGCAGTACTTC.